This entry is about one T cell receptor (beta chain). Its recognized antigen is unknown. Base quality data are lacking; no much larger clone is found one base away. This sample is drawn from a study of T cells and Merkel cell carcinoma outcomes (TCRdb year 2020). Study-wide context: The tumor T-cell repertoire, together with T-cell density, was examined as a predictor of clinical outcome in patients with Merkel cell carcinoma. The paper as a whole reports these results and caveats: According to the report, clinical outcomes in Merkel cell carcinoma patients could be predicted using T-cell density together with features of the T-cell repertoire.

Samples were obtained from patients with Merkel cell carcinoma. The library was obtained by the immunoSEQ multiplex PCR assay. TCRdb limited this immuneACCESS table to in-frame rearrangements with V and J called. A share of clones is missing; checked studies link under half to unresolved V genes, and the rest is unexplained. The table for this sample lists some 19,000 clones; 82% of them were counted only once. The biggest ten clones account for 3% to 3.5% of the sample. V is pruned by 2 bases and J by 5 bases, leaving 8 bases of the junction without a gene match. Inclusive of the bounding cysteine and phenylalanine, the CDR3 is 15 residues long. Only the CDR3 DNA stays, 45 bases, in frame from base 1. CDR1 and CDR2 (MNHNY, SVGAGI) derive from the germline V gene (reference sequence).

The sequence derives from a human donor with Merkel cell carcinoma. The rearranged segments are TRBV6-6 and TRBJ1-2; TRBD1 agrees with 7 junctional bases. Sequenced material: tumor tissue from Merkel cell carcinoma. The sequenced DNA is TGTGCCAGCAGTTACCCCGGGACAGCCAGTTATGGCTACACCTTC. It codes for CASSYPGTASYGYTF.